The 28 T cell receptor beta chains in this list originate from one sample, sequenced in a study of shared clonotypes between healthy human individuals (dated by TCRdb to about 2020). To prepare the library, the immunoSEQ multiplex PCR assay was applied. The clones in this table, taken by TCRdb from immuneACCESS, are in-frame only. Not every clone is retained; where verified, under half of the shortfall comes from an unresolved V gene, and the cause of the rest is unknown. This sample lists roughly 2,300,000 clones; 80% to 95% were detected once. Jointly, the top ten make up about 0.41% of the sample. Sequencing input: naive CD4+ T cells from PBMCs. In light of the paper, this sample's cell subset or site label describes: CD45RA+ positively selected. The receptors originated from a man aged 18 to 35 in good health. Some clones in this sample may be carry-over from other donors' samples.

This clone appeared a few times. The chain links TRBV7-2 to TRBJ1-2; no clear D gene. V lost 5 bases and J lost 2, with 9 bases in between. Germline V gene data show CDR1 as SGHTA and CDR2 as FQGNSA. The CDR3 has 13 amino acids. CDR3 in DNA: TGTGCCAGCAGCCCGGACGCAAACTATGGCTACACCTTC. Residues: CASSPDANYGYTF.

For this clone: Other DNA sequences from this sample encode an identical CDR3 as well. The V gene is TRBV28, the J gene TRBJ2-5, with 7 bases fitting TRBD1. The CDR3 is 13 residues long. CDR1 and CDR2 (germline): MDHEN, SYDVKM. V was pared by 5 bases and J by 1 base, with 1 base of the junction left unmatched. DNA for the CDR3: TGTGCCAGCAGTCGACAGGGCCAAGAGACCCAGTACTTC. Encoded protein: CASSRQGQETQYF. Full variable domain (outside the CDR3, taken from reference TRBV28 and TRBJ2-5): DVKVTQSSRYLVKRTGEKVFLECVQDMDHENMFWYRQDPGLGLRLIYFSYDVKMKEKGDIPEGYSVSREKKERFSLILESASTNQTSMYLCASSRQGQETQYFGPGTRLLVL.

The genes are TRBV4-2 and TRBJ2-3; a possible D gene is TRBD2 (6 bases). Trimming cost V 0 bases and J 3 bases, with 10 bases left between them. The V gene's germline CDR1 is LGHNA and CDR2 YNFKEQ. CDR3 size: 15 residues. The CDR3 here is CASSQDASATDTQYF. DNA of the CDR3: TGTGCCAGCAGCCAAGATGCTAGCGCGACAGATACGCAGTATTTT.

The V gene is TRBV18, the J gene TRBJ1-1; D is possibly TRBD1 (5 bases). V lost 3 bases, J lost 5 bases, and 13 bases lay in between. This CDR3 has 14 amino acids. The germline CDR1 and CDR2 sequences are KGHSH and LQKENI. CDR3: CASSPMGVRTEAFF. The DNA of the CDR3 is TGTGCCAGCTCACCCATGGGGGTCAGAACTGAAGCTTTCTTT. The variable domain in full, with the rest retrieved from reference TRBV18 and TRBJ1-1, is NAGVMQNPRHLVRRRGQEARLRCSPMKGHSHVYWYRQLPEEGLKFMVYLQKENIIDESGMPKERFSAEFPKEGPSILRIQQVVRGDSAAYFCASSPMGVRTEAFFGQGTRLTVV.

The rearrangement uses TRBV19 and TRBJ1-2; TRBD1 aligns across 7 bases. The CDR3 runs to 13 residues. CDR1 LNHDA and CDR2 SQIVND come from the germline V gene (reference sequence). The trim removed 6 bases at V and 1 base at J, leaving 2 bases unmatched. This CDR3 is CASRGQNNYGYTF. The CDR3 DNA is TGTGCCAGTAGGGGACAGAATAACTATGGCTACACCTTC.

The chain is built from TRBV7-3 and TRBJ1-2; D is ambiguous. V shed 3 bases and J shed 4 bases, with 9 bases lying between them. The germline CDR1 and CDR2 sequences are SGHTA and FQGTGA. CDR3 size: 13 residues. CDR3 sequence: CASSLGSAYGYTF. The CDR3 DNA reads as TGTGCCAGCAGCTTGGGCAGTGCCTATGGCTACACCTTC.

The rearrangement joins TRBV5-1 to TRBJ2-4; tentative D call: TRBD1 (5 bases). Looked up from germline, CDR1 is SGHRS and CDR2 is YFSETQ. The CDR3 runs 14 residues. The ends were cut back, 0 bases at V and 7 bases at J, with 11 bases in the middle. This CDR3 reads CASSLVQGWNIQYF. In nucleotides, the CDR3 is TGCGCCAGCAGCTTGGTTCAGGGTTGGAACATTCAGTACTTC.

This clone was observed once. This chain joins TRBV5-1 and TRBJ1-1; D unclear. Germline CDR1 and CDR2: SGHRS and YFSETQ. The CDR3 sequence is 14 residues long. V lost 1 base and J 7 bases, leaving 14 bases between the germline ends. CDR3 region: CASSLRPTIDEAFF. The CDR3 DNA reads as TGCGCCAGCAGCTTGAGACCGACAATAGATGAAGCTTTCTTT.

The chain combines TRBV7-8 with TRBJ1-1; D remains unclear. The CDR3 is 15 amino acids. Looked up from germline, CDR1 is SGHVS and CDR2 is FQNEAQ. The V end was cut by 6 bases, the J end by 0 bases, with 14 bases between. CDR3 in DNA: TGTGCCAGCAGGCCCGTGATGGGCCTGAACACTGAAGCTTTCTTT. Protein product: CASRPVMGLNTEAFF.

The chain is built from TRBV27 and TRBJ1-2; D unresolved. Germline V gene lookup returns CDR1 MNHEY and CDR2 SMNVEV (reference sequence). The CDR3 covers 14 residues. The germline V and J ends were trimmed by 5 bases and 5 bases, with 15 bases remaining between them. The CDR3 sequence: CASSGGAGVYGYTF. CDR3 in DNA: TGTGCCAGCAGTGGAGGAGCTGGGGTTTATGGCTACACCTTC.

The chain links TRBV2 to TRBJ2-3, with no clear D. Germline lookup yields CDR1 SNHLY and CDR2 FYNNEI. Trimming left V 6 bases short and J 6 bases short, with 19 bases between. The CDR3 is made up of 15 amino acids. CDR3 loop: CASSASYSSWDTQYF. DNA for the CDR3: TGTGCCAGCAGCGCCTCCTATTCTAGTTGGGATACGCAGTATTTT.

The V call is TRBV9, the J call TRBJ2-5; 7 bases match TRBD2. The germline V gene encodes CDR1 SGDLS and CDR2 YYNGEE. Trimming cost V 0 bases and J 2 bases; bases outside gene matches: 4. CDR3 length: 15 residues. CDR3 region: CASSVASSGQETQYF. Here the CDR3 DNA reads TGTGCCAGCAGCGTAGCATCTAGCGGACAAGAGACCCAGTACTTC.

This chain connects TRBV6-4 to TRBJ2-1; TRBD2 matches 11 bases. Germline V gene sequence: CDR1 MRHNA, CDR2 SNTAGT. This CDR3 region has 14 residues. Losses at the gene ends were 6 bases for V and 8 bases for J; bases not matched to a gene: 6. The CDR3 spells CASSLLAGEHEQFF. DNA for the CDR3: TGTGCCAGCAGCCTACTAGCGGGAGAGCATGAGCAGTTCTTC.

This clone appeared a few times. This CDR3 is also generated by other DNA sequences in the sample. This chain joins TRBV28 and TRBJ1-5; D call uncertain. V was shortened by 3 bases and J by 4 bases, with 7 bases between the two germline ends. In germline, CDR1 is MDHEN, CDR2 SYDVKM. The CDR3 consists of 13 residues. CDR3: CASSFYRNQPQHF. The CDR3, as DNA: TGTGCCAGCAGTTTTTACAGAAATCAGCCCCAGCATTTT.

As concerns this clone: This specimen includes other DNA sequences encoding the same CDR3. This chain links TRBV18 with TRBJ2-7; no reliable D call. Germline V gene data show CDR1 as KGHSH and CDR2 as LQKENI. The V end lost 1 base, the J end lost 0 bases, and 4 bases lay between the germline ends. This CDR3 has 13 amino acids. CDR3 DNA: TGTGCCAGCTCACCACTGAGCTCCTACGAGCAGTACTTC. It specifies CASSPLSSYEQYF.

This chain joins TRBV11-2 and TRBJ2-5, with 7 bases matching TRBD1. V lost 1 base to trimming and J lost 5 bases; unmatched junction nucleotides: 7. CDR3 length: 15 residues. The germline CDR1 and CDR2 sequences are SGHAT and FQNNGV. CDR3 nucleotides: TGTGCCAGCAGCTTAGGTTTGGGGACAGTGGAGACCCAGTACTTC. Protein sequence: CASSLGLGTVETQYF.

The chain links TRBV28 to TRBJ2-7; no clear D. CDR3 length: 14 residues. CDR1 and CDR2 (germline): MDHEN, SYDVKM. The V end lost 0 bases, the J end lost 0 bases, and 6 bases lay between the germline ends. The CDR3 protein is CASSLWSNSYEQYF. CDR3 nucleotides: TGTGCCAGCAGTTTATGGTCCAACTCCTACGAGCAGTACTTC.

The rearrangement joins TRBV4-2 to TRBJ1-3; TRBD1 is a possible D gene (5 bases). Germline V gene sequence: CDR1 LGHNA, CDR2 YNFKEQ. This CDR3 region has 17 residues. The germline V and J ends were trimmed by 3 bases and 3 bases, with 18 bases remaining between them. CDR3 amino acids: CASSQYPGRSIGNTIYF. CDR3 bases: TGTGCCAGCAGCCAGTACCCGGGACGGAGCATTGGAAACACCATATATTTT.

This chain links TRBV6-6 with TRBJ1-5; D possibly corresponds to TRBD1 (6 bases). The length of the CDR3 is 15 residues. Germline V gene lookup returns CDR1 MNHNY and CDR2 SVGAGI (reference sequence). The ends were cut back, 2 bases at V and 6 bases at J, with 14 bases in the middle. The CDR3 DNA sequence: TGTGCCAGCAGTTACCGCGGGGGCGGGGGTCAGCCCCAGCATTTT. Its translation is CASSYRGGGGQPQHF.

The genes are TRBV10-1 and TRBJ2-7, with TRBD2 matching over 7 bases. V dropped 6 bases and J dropped 0; count of bases not matched to a gene: 11. This CDR3 comprises 16 residues. CDR1 and CDR2 (germline): WNHNN, SYGVQD (reference sequence). CDR3 sequence: CASSGQRGPSSYEQYF. The CDR3 region has the DNA TGCGCCAGCAGCGGTCAGCGGGGACCGAGCTCCTACGAGCAGTACTTC.

This chain uses TRBV6-5 with TRBJ2-7; D gene ambiguous. The CDR3 sequence is 15 residues long. CDR1 and CDR2 from the germline V gene are MNHEY and SVGAGI. V was shortened by 8 bases and J by 2 bases, with 19 bases between the two germline ends. The CDR3 DNA sequence: TGTGCCAGCGGCCCTGTCGGGCTGCTCGCCTACGAGCAGTACTTC. Translated, it gives CASGPVGLLAYEQYF.

The chain recombines TRBV19 with TRBJ2-3, with D possibly TRBD2 on 5 matching bases. CDR3 length equals 16 residues. V lost 1 base and J lost 7, with 18 bases in between. Germline CDR1 is LNHDA and CDR2 is SQIVND (reference sequence). The CDR3 spells CASSIGVAPKSNTQYF. DNA of the CDR3: TGTGCCAGTAGTATAGGGGTAGCGCCCAAGTCAAATACGCAGTATTTT. The complete variable domain, with remaining parts taken from reference TRBV19 and TRBJ2-3, reads DGGITQSPKYLFRKEGQNVTLSCEQNLNHDAMYWYRQDPGQGLRLIYYSQIVNDFQKGDIAEGYSVSREKKESFPLTVTSAQKNPTAFYLCASSIGVAPKSNTQYFGPGTRLTVL.

The chain joins TRBV7-2 to TRBJ1-4, with D unresolved. The CDR3 has 12 amino acids. CDR1 and CDR2 from the germline V gene are SGHTA and FQGNSA. Trimming removed 2 bases at V and 5 bases at J, with 3 bases between. DNA of the CDR3: TGTGCCAGCAGCTTAAGCAATGAAAAACTGTTTTTT. It translates to CASSLSNEKLFF.

The chain recombines TRBV7-6 with TRBJ2-5; TRBD2 aligns across 12 bases. Trimming removed 1 base from V and 1 base from J; junction bases left unmatched: 10. The CDR3 consists of 19 residues. From germline, CDR1 is SGHVS and CDR2 FNYEAQ. CDR3 loop: CASSLVTSGRLNRQETQYF. DNA for the CDR3: TGTGCCAGCAGCTTAGTAACTAGCGGGAGGCTTAACCGCCAAGAGACCCAGTACTTC.

This clone occurred once. The chain links TRBV6-5 to TRBJ1-4, with unresolved D. The V and J ends lost 6 bases and 7 bases respectively, with 18 bases between them. Germline lookup yields CDR1 MNHEY and CDR2 SVGAGI. The CDR3 length is 15 residues. The CDR3 region has the DNA TGTGCCAGCAGACACCTGTCCCAAGGGCGTGAAAAACTGTTTTTT. Residues: CASRHLSQGREKLFF.

V gene TRBV5-1 combines with J gene TRBJ2-3, with unresolved D. Trimming removed 4 bases from V and 2 bases from J, with 11 bases in between. CDR3 length: 14 residues. The germline V gene encodes CDR1 SGHRS and CDR2 YFSETQ. The CDR3 nucleotides read TGCGCCAGCAGCCCAGACTCGGCCACAGATACGCAGTATTTT. Residues: CASSPDSATDTQYF.

The genes are TRBV6-1 and TRBJ1-2; D may be TRBD1 (5 bases). V lost 7 bases to trimming and J lost 4 bases, with 7 bases between them. From germline, CDR1 is MNHNS and CDR2 SASEGT. CDR3 size: 11 residues. The CDR3: CASTDSYGYTF. The CDR3 DNA reads TGTGCCAGCACTGACAGCTATGGCTACACCTTC.

The J gene is TRBJ2-5, the V gene TRBV28; TRBD2 matches at 11 bases. The CDR3 spans 15 residues. With V trimmed by 6 bases and J by 5 bases, 8 bases remained unmatched. The V gene's germline CDR1 is MDHEN and CDR2 SYDVKM. The CDR3 loop reads CASSFSGRALETQYF. In nucleotides, the CDR3 is TGTGCCAGCAGCTTTAGCGGGAGGGCCCTGGAGACCCAGTACTTC.